The 15 T cell receptor beta chains in this list originate from one sample, sequenced in a study of blood T cells in healthy people across ages. Next came a second PCR, run for about 7 to 11 cycles, which used a sample-barcoded 5' primer along with a J-beta primer mix. One entry per CDR3 protein results from TCRdb running MiXCR on the 5' RACE reads. This sample has approximately 1,700,000 distinct CDR3 sequences; more than 35% occur once, and the top ten carry more than 20%. The material sequenced was blood. These receptors originate from a human donor in good health.

The V call is TRBV14, the J call TRBJ1-1; D may be TRBD1 (6 bases). The CDR3 spans 13 residues. CDR1 and CDR2 from the germline V gene are SGHDN and FVKESK. With 1 base removed from V and 5 bases from J, the gap between germline ends came to 8 bases. CDR3 protein: CASSQGTETEAFF. CDR3 in DNA: TGTGCCAGCAGCCAAGGGACAGAAACTGAAGCTTTCTTT.

This clonotype was seen a few times. The chain uses TRBV12-3 or TRBV12-4 and TRBJ2-3, with 9 bases lining up with TRBD2. Trimming at V came to 7 bases and at J to 2 bases, leaving 16 bases not matched to a gene. The CDR3 contains 18 residues. CDR3 amino acids: CASTIYSYGLANTDTQYF. The CDR3 bases are TGTGCCAGCACCATATATTCCTATGGACTAGCGAACACAGATACGCAGTATTTT.

This chain links TRBV5-4 with TRBJ1-2, with D unresolved. Germline assignment: CDR1 SGHNT and CDR2 YYREEE (reference sequence). The CDR3 sequence is 13 residues long. V lost 3 bases, J lost 4 bases, and 10 bases lay in between. CDR3 sequence: CASSSQVGYGYTF. CDR3 bases: TGTGCCAGCAGCTCCCAGGTCGGCTATGGCTACACCTTC.

The chain has TRBV6-1 and TRBJ1-1, with 9 bases matching TRBD1. The length of the CDR3 is 18 residues. Trimming cost V 4 bases and J 0 bases; bases outside gene matches: 12. Germline V gene sequence: CDR1 MNHNS, CDR2 SASEGT. The CDR3 sequence: CASSARTGGAGMNTEAFF. CDR3 DNA: TGTGCCAGCAGTGCAAGAACAGGGGGCGCGGGGATGAACACTGAAGCTTTCTTT.

This clonotype was seen more than once but under ten times. The genes are TRBV7-9 and TRBJ2-3; either TRBD1 or TRBD2 may supply D (5 bases each). Germline lookup yields CDR1 SEHNR and CDR2 FQNEAQ (reference sequence). Trimming cost V 5 bases and J 0 bases, with 12 bases left between them. This CDR3 has 15 residues. CDR3 nucleotide sequence: TGTGCCAGCAGCCAGGGACGGCTTAGCACAGATACGCAGTATTTT. This encodes CASSQGRLSTDTQYF.

In DNA, the CDR3 is TGCGCCAGCAGCCAGAATAGCGGGGGCGAGCGGGAGACCCAGTACTTC. Translated, it gives CASSQNSGGERETQYF. This chain joins TRBV4-3 and TRBJ2-5; 9 positions agree with TRBD2. This CDR3 is 16 amino acids long. Germline values: CDR1 LGHNA, CDR2 YSLEER. J gave up 5 bases and V 3 bases, and 10 bases lay outside the gene matches.

This chain links TRBV7-2 with TRBJ1-1; D may be TRBD1 (6 bases). Germline values: CDR1 SGHTA, CDR2 FQGNSA. The CDR3 sequence is 17 residues long. Trimming took 1 base from V and 7 from J, leaving 22 bases between them. This CDR3 reads CASSLVPGGAWDIEAFF. The CDR3 nucleotides are TGTGCCAGCAGCTTAGTTCCTGGGGGCGCGTGGGATATTGAAGCTTTCTTT.

The sample holds many counts of this clonotype. This rearrangement joins TRBV6-6 to TRBJ1-2; unclear D gene. Germline V CDR1 and CDR2: MNHNY, SVGAGI (reference sequence). V was clipped by 0 bases and J by 4 bases, with 3 bases between them. The CDR3 sequence is 12 residues long. The CDR3 coding sequence is TGTGCCAGCAGTTACTCACCCTATGGCTACACCTTC. It is translated as CASSYSPYGYTF.

The CDR3 coding sequence is TGTGCCAGCAGCCAATGGCCCCGGCTGCTCCTAGCCAAAAACATTCAGTACTTC. It codes for CASSQWPRLLLAKNIQYF. The V call is TRBV3-1, the J call TRBJ2-4; D remains ambiguous. The CDR3 is 18 amino acids. Germline V CDR1 and CDR2: LGHDT, YNNKEL (reference sequence). Trimming removed 2 bases at V and 0 bases at J, with 17 bases between.

The genes are TRBV7-2 and TRBJ1-1, with a possible D match to TRBD1 (5 bases). The germline CDR1 and CDR2 sequences are SGHTA and FQGNSA. The ends were cut back, 1 base at V and 4 bases at J, with 10 bases in the middle. The CDR3 is made up of 14 amino acids. CDR3 amino acids: CASSLVSGITEAFF. The DNA for the CDR3 is TGTGCCAGCAGCTTAGTATCAGGGATCACTGAAGCTTTCTTT.

This clonotype was counted between two and nine times. The genes are TRBV2 and TRBJ2-1, with D unresolved. V was pared by 5 bases and J by 5 bases, with 10 bases between. Germline V gene data show CDR1 as SNHLY and CDR2 as FYNNEI. There are 13 residues in the CDR3. The DNA for the CDR3 is TGTGCCAGCAGTAGAGACTTACACAATGAGCAGTTCTTC. Protein product: CASSRDLHNEQFF.

The rearrangement uses TRBV3-1 and TRBJ2-3, with 9 bases that match TRBD2. Trimming took 0 bases from V and 6 from J; bases not matched to a gene: 4. This CDR3 is 15 amino acids long. CDR1 and CDR2 (germline): LGHDT, YNNKEL (reference sequence). The CDR3 region is CASSQERGGRDTQYF. In DNA, the CDR3 is TGTGCCAGCAGCCAAGAGCGGGGGGGCAGGGATACGCAGTATTTT.

The chain couples TRBV15 to TRBJ2-1; maybe TRBD1 (6 bases). This CDR3 comprises 17 residues. Germline CDR1 LNHNV, CDR2 YYDKDF (reference sequence). V lost 0 bases and J 0 bases, leaving 12 bases between the germline ends. CDR3: CATSRDQGTPSYNEQFF. CDR3 nucleotide sequence: TGTGCCACCAGCAGAGATCAGGGGACACCCTCCTACAATGAGCAGTTCTTC.

This clonotype was counted only a few times. This chain uses TRBV4-3 with TRBJ2-1; 13 nucleotides line up with TRBD2. Germline V lookup: CDR1 LGHNA, CDR2 YSLEER. V dropped 4 bases and J dropped 10; count of bases not matched to a gene: 7. This CDR3 region has 15 residues. The DNA for the CDR3 is TGCGCCAGCAGCCCCCGACTAGCGGGGGGCCCCGAGCAGTTCTTC. This translates into CASSPRLAGGPEQFF.

V is TRBV4-1 and J is TRBJ1-1; D gene uncertain. CDR1 and CDR2 (germline): MGHRA, YSYEKL. Trimming took off 3 bases at V and 6 bases at J, with 11 bases between the two ends. The CDR3 is made up of 13 amino acids. The CDR3 bases are TGCGCCAGCAGCCAGGGGTCCGCCGCTGAAGCTTTCTTT. This encodes CASSQGSAAEAFF.